The clone carrying this T cell receptor beta chain was observed once. Antigen specificity is unknown. The template for TCR beta VDJ and CDR3 sequence profiling was genomic DNA. From the reads, TCRdb called clonotypes with MiXCR, one entry per CDR3 protein. The sample yields about 40,000 distinct CDR3 sequences, 60% to 80% seen once. The authors sequenced patients whose flow cytometry had shown CD8+CD57+ cell expansion. The study sampled blood from patients who had received no therapy. Germline values: CDR1 SGHVS, CDR2 FQNEAQ. This CDR3 is 14 amino acids long. V lost 1 base to trimming and J lost 13 bases; unmatched junction nucleotides: 10. This sample was included in a study of CD8+CD57+ T cells in acquired aplastic anemia. Study-level background: Sorted CD4+ plus CD8+ cells gave DNA averaging roughly 3 ug. General study findings and limits: Comparison of patients with controls identified about 27 shared CD8+ CDR3 sequences. Patients and healthy controls showed no significant CD8+ Simpson's diversity difference.

The material sequenced was sorted CD4+, CD8+, or CD8+CD57+ T cells (not recorded which) from PBMCs. J is TRBJ2-1 and V is TRBV7-8; 7 positions match TRBD1. This clonotype was sampled from a human donor with aplastic anemia. The CDR3 sequence is CASSLVGTGDVQFF. In DNA form, the CDR3 reads TGTGCCAGCAGCTTAGTTGGTACAGGGGATGTCCAGTTCTTC.